This is a list of T cell receptor beta chains from one sample in a study of T cell changes during pregnancy in multiple sclerosis. Measured with immunoSEQ multiplex PCR; TCRdb has only the in-frame clones, and not every one. The sample comprises about 110,000 clones, more than 80% of which are singletons, and 1.5% to 2% rests with the top ten. This material consisted of peripheral blood, taken before pregnancy. The receptor set was obtained from a female donor with multiple sclerosis, enrolled in a pregnancy study. Both conserved end residues are part of each CDR3. The D gene is left open where the match is weak. The size field is filled for only some rows; it gives once, few, many or a size class.

D gene	V gene	clone size	J gene	CDR3 DNA	CDR3 protein
.	TRBV15	.	TRBJ2-3	TGTGCCACCAGCAGAGATCGAAAGCGTAGCACAGATACGCAGTATTTT	CATSRDRKRSTDTQYF
TRBD1	TRBV7-2	.	TRBJ1-5	TGTGCCAGCAGCGCTGAACAGGGGAGGAATCAGCCCCAGCATTTT	CASSAEQGRNQPQHF
.	TRBV10-3	.	TRBJ2-5	TGTGCCATCAGTGAGTCATTAGCAGGGGAGACCCAGTACTTC	CAISESLAGETQYF
.	TRBV5-4	.	TRBJ2-7	TGTGCCAGCAGCTTGGGATCGCGGACCTACGAGCAGTACTTC	CASSLGSRTYEQYF
TRBD1	TRBV6-6	.	TRBJ2-1	TGTGCCAGCAGACTGACAGGGGTCAATGAGCAGTTCTTC	CASRLTGVNEQFF
.	TRBV9	.	TRBJ1-1	TGTGCCAGCAGCGTGGGTCAGGGGAACACTGAAGCTTTCTTT	CASSVGQGNTEAFF
.	TRBV9	.	TRBJ1-6	TGTGCCAGCAGCGTAGAGGGTAGGGAGAATTCACCCCTCCACTTT	CASSVEGRENSPLHF
TRBD2	TRBV28	.	TRBJ2-3	TGTGCCAGCAGAAAACCGGGACTAGCGGGCCTAAGCACAGATACGCAGTATTTT	CASRKPGLAGLSTDTQYF
TRBD1	TRBV5-8	.	TRBJ2-5	TGTGCCAGCAGACAAGTACCTCGGGACAGGTTCAATATTTGGCAGGAGACCCAGTACTTC	CASRQVPRDRFNIWQETQYF
TRBD1	TRBV28	.	TRBJ2-7	TGTGCCAGCGCTGTCTTTGGGACAGCTTCTTACGAGCAGTACTTC	CASAVFGTASYEQYF
.	TRBV2	.	TRBJ1-2	TGTGCCAGCAGTGAAGGGCGGTCATCGAATGGCTACACCTTC	CASSEGRSSNGYTF
.	TRBV13	once	TRBJ2-7	TGTGCCAGCAGCTCATACACCGACTACGATACCTACGAGCAGTACTTC	CASSSYTDYDTYEQYF
.	TRBV7-6	.	TRBJ1-1	TGTGCCAGCAGCTTAGGACTCAGCGGTGAAGCTTTCTTT	CASSLGLSGEAFF
TRBD1	TRBV4-3	.	TRBJ1-6	TGCGCCAGCAGCCAAGTGACAGGGAAGTTCTCACCCCTCCACTTT	CASSQVTGKFSPLHF
TRBD2	TRBV5-4	.	TRBJ2-3	TGTGCCAGCAGCTCTCGACTAGCGGGAATTTCAGATACGCAGTATTTT	CASSSRLAGISDTQYF
.	TRBV29-1	.	TRBJ1-4	TGCAGCGTCAGGGGCGCTAATGAAAAACTGTTTTTT	CSVRGANEKLFF
.	TRBV10-3	.	TRBJ1-1	TGTGCCATCAGTGACACAGAGAACACTGAAGCTTTCTTT	CAISDTENTEAFF
.	TRBV19	.	TRBJ1-4	TGTGCCAGTAGTATTGTCCAGGTGCCTGGTGAAAAACTGTTTTTT	CASSIVQVPGEKLFF
.	TRBV27	.	TRBJ2-3	TGTGCCAGCAGTAAGGGGTTTAGCACAGATACGCAGTATTTT	CASSKGFSTDTQYF
TRBD1	TRBV30	.	TRBJ1-2	TGTGCCTGGAGACAGGGGAACTATGGCTACACCTTC	CAWRQGNYGYTF
TRBD1	TRBV6-1	.	TRBJ1-1	TGTGCCATCAGTGAGGTGGGACAGATGAACACTGAAGCTTTCTTT	CAISEVGQMNTEAFF